This TCR beta chain was observed in a study of blood T cell repertoires in COVID-19. Sequenced by immunoSEQ multiplex PCR; TCRdb stores in-frame clones only, minus some. The table lists about 180,000 clones, approximately 88% of them singletons, with 4% to 5% in the top ten. The TCR originated in a woman in her 30s with acute or convalescent COVID-19. The sample consisted of peripheral blood.

CDR3 bases: TGTGCCAGCATCCGCAGCGGGAGGGCCGGGGAGCTGTTTTTT. It encodes CASIRSGRAGELFF. The chain joins TRBV28 to TRBJ2-2, with 10 bases aligning to TRBD2. V dropped 7 bases and J dropped 6; count of bases not matched to a gene: 5. From germline, CDR1 is MDHEN and CDR2 SYDVKM. This CDR3 region has 14 residues.